The rows below give T cell receptor beta chains drawn from one sample of a study of regulatory T cells in long-lasting Graves disease. TCRdb passed the multiplex PCR reads through MiXCR, listing each CDR3 protein once. The sample includes 360,000 or so distinct CDR3 sequences, approximately 25% of them seen just once. The material sequenced was peripheral blood mononuclear cells (PBMCs), taken when the disease was refractory, from a patient treated with antithyroid drugs. These receptors were taken from a woman between 40 and 55 years old with Graves disease. CDR3s include the opening cysteine and the closing phenylalanine or tryptophan. D genes are given only for firm matches. Some rows mark clone size as missing; the rest say once, few, many or name a class of expanded clone.

cdr3_aa: CASSRPIAGGYEQYF
cdr3_nt: TGTGCCAGCAGTCGCCCCATAGCGGGAGGCTACGAGCAGTACTTC
clone_size: many
v_call: TRBV28
j_call: TRBJ2-7
d_call: TRBD2

cdr3_aa: CASSIGTGYTEAFF
cdr3_nt: TGCGCCAGCAGCATCGGGACAGGCTACACTGAAGCTTTCTTT
clone_size: -
v_call: TRBV5-1
j_call: TRBJ1-1
d_call: TRBD1

cdr3_aa: CASSPRQYTMNTEAFF
cdr3_nt: TGTGCCAGCTCACCCAGACAGTACACCATGAACACTGAAGCTTTCTTT
clone_size: -
v_call: TRBV18
j_call: TRBJ1-1
d_call: -

cdr3_aa: CATSRGSSSGANVLTF
cdr3_nt: TGTGCCACCAGCAGAGGATCCAGCTCTGGGGCCAACGTCCTGACTTTC
clone_size: many
v_call: TRBV15
j_call: TRBJ2-6
d_call: -

cdr3_aa: CASSLVGDSPLHF
cdr3_nt: TGCGCCAGCAGCTTGGTTGGTGATTCACCCCTCCACTTT
clone_size: many
v_call: TRBV5-1
j_call: TRBJ1-6
d_call: -

cdr3_aa: CASSIQDSNSYEQYF
cdr3_nt: TGTGCCAGCAGCATTCAGGACAGCAACTCCTACGAGCAGTACTTC
clone_size: -
v_call: TRBV7-9
j_call: TRBJ2-7
d_call: -

cdr3_aa: CSAKNVTNYGYTF
cdr3_nt: TGCAGTGCTAAGAACGTAACCAACTATGGCTACACCTTC
clone_size: many
v_call: TRBV20-1
j_call: TRBJ1-2
d_call: -

cdr3_aa: CASSYEYNGGFAEAFF
cdr3_nt: TGTGCCAGCAGTTACGAATACAACGGAGGGTTCGCTGAAGCTTTCTTT
clone_size: many
v_call: TRBV6-5
j_call: TRBJ1-1
d_call: -

cdr3_aa: CASSFLAGAYGYTF
cdr3_nt: TGTGCCAGCAGTTTTTTGGCGGGGGCCTATGGCTACACCTTC
clone_size: many
v_call: TRBV12-3/TRBV12-4
j_call: TRBJ1-2
d_call: -

cdr3_aa: CASRPDTGAYEQYF
cdr3_nt: TGTGCCAGTAGGCCGGACACTGGGGCCTACGAGCAGTACTTC
clone_size: -
v_call: TRBV19
j_call: TRBJ2-7
d_call: -

cdr3_aa: CASSPRTKFYEQYF
cdr3_nt: TGTGCCAGCAGTCCCCGGACTAAGTTTTACGAGCAGTACTTC
clone_size: -
v_call: TRBV27
j_call: TRBJ2-7
d_call: -

cdr3_aa: CSASMGFFSYEQYF
cdr3_nt: TGCAGTGCTAGTATGGGATTCTTTTCCTACGAGCAGTACTTC
clone_size: -
v_call: TRBV20-1
j_call: TRBJ2-7
d_call: -

cdr3_aa: CSARDLGEQYF
cdr3_nt: TGCAGTGCTAGAGATTTGGGGGAGCAGTACTTC
clone_size: -
v_call: TRBV20-1
j_call: TRBJ2-7
d_call: -

cdr3_aa: CASSLYPGDGPNSPLHF
cdr3_nt: TGTGCCAGCAGCTTGTACCCCGGGGACGGGCCTAATTCACCCCTCCACTTT
clone_size: -
v_call: TRBV11-2
j_call: TRBJ1-6
d_call: -

cdr3_aa: CASSLSSLSEEQYF
cdr3_nt: TGTGCCAGCAGCCTCTCTTCGCTCTCAGAGGAGCAGTACTTC
clone_size: many
v_call: TRBV7-2
j_call: TRBJ2-7
d_call: -

cdr3_aa: CSYMTSGASYEQYF
cdr3_nt: TGCAGCTATATGACTAGCGGTGCCTCCTACGAGCAGTACTTC
clone_size: few
v_call: TRBV20-1
j_call: TRBJ2-7
d_call: TRBD2

cdr3_aa: CATSRDLGGYYEQYF
cdr3_nt: TGTGCCACCAGCAGAGATTTAGGGGGGTACTACGAGCAGTACTTC
clone_size: few
v_call: TRBV15
j_call: TRBJ2-7
d_call: -

cdr3_aa: CASSPSVTGKSNEQFF
cdr3_nt: TGTGCCAGCAGCCCCTCGGTAACGGGGAAATCCAATGAGCAGTTCTTC
clone_size: few
v_call: TRBV4-2
j_call: TRBJ2-1
d_call: -

cdr3_aa: CASSVAGEGRETQYF
cdr3_nt: TGTGCCAGCAGCGTAGCGGGAGAGGGTAGGGAGACCCAGTACTTC
clone_size: few
v_call: TRBV9
j_call: TRBJ2-5
d_call: -

cdr3_aa: CASSPYRGTFTYEQYF
cdr3_nt: TGTGCCAGCAGTCCGTACAGGGGCACCTTCACCTACGAGCAGTACTTC
clone_size: once
v_call: TRBV28
j_call: TRBJ2-7
d_call: TRBD1

cdr3_aa: CAWSQDSHEKLFF
cdr3_nt: TGTGCCTGGAGTCAGGACAGCCACGAAAAACTGTTTTTT
clone_size: -
v_call: TRBV30
j_call: TRBJ1-4
d_call: -

cdr3_aa: CASSQTPRGTGHTGELFF
cdr3_nt: TGTGCCAGCAGCCAAACCCCTAGGGGGACAGGGCACACCGGGGAGCTGTTTTTT
clone_size: few
v_call: TRBV3-1
j_call: TRBJ2-2
d_call: TRBD1

cdr3_aa: CASSLLGAGRNEQYF
cdr3_nt: TGTGCCAGCAGCTTGTTGGGGGCAGGTCGCAACGAGCAGTACTTC
clone_size: few
v_call: TRBV5-6
j_call: TRBJ2-7
d_call: -

cdr3_aa: CASSFATSGTYEQYF
cdr3_nt: TGTGCCAGCAGCTTCGCCACTAGCGGTACGTACGAGCAGTACTTC
clone_size: -
v_call: TRBV7-9
j_call: TRBJ2-7
d_call: TRBD2

cdr3_aa: CASIPNRVRSGRAIQETQYF
cdr3_nt: TGTGCCAGCATCCCGAACAGGGTTAGAAGCGGGAGGGCCATTCAAGAGACCCAGTACTTC
clone_size: many
v_call: TRBV28
j_call: TRBJ2-5
d_call: TRBD2

cdr3_aa: CASSMTHADKAEASYEQYF
cdr3_nt: TGTGCCAGTAGTATGACCCACGCCGACAAGGCCGAAGCCTCCTACGAGCAGTACTTC
clone_size: once
v_call: TRBV19
j_call: TRBJ2-7
d_call: -

cdr3_aa: CASSSDPGLVRDEQYF
cdr3_nt: TGTGCCAGCAGTTCCGACCCGGGTCTGGTTCGGGACGAGCAGTACTTC
clone_size: few
v_call: TRBV28
j_call: TRBJ2-7
d_call: -

cdr3_aa: CATSDRRGEKLFF
cdr3_nt: TGTGCCACCTCGGACAGGAGAGGTGAAAAACTGTTTTTT
clone_size: -
v_call: TRBV19
j_call: TRBJ1-4
d_call: TRBD1

cdr3_aa: CASSLRLAGNTGELFF
cdr3_nt: TGTGCCAGCAGTTTAAGACTAGCAGGGAACACCGGGGAGCTGTTTTTT
clone_size: few
v_call: TRBV12-3/TRBV12-4
j_call: TRBJ2-2
d_call: TRBD2

cdr3_aa: CASSLGDRWYAIPEQFF
cdr3_nt: TGTGCCAGCAGCTTAGGCGACAGGTGGTATGCCATCCCCGAGCAGTTCTTC
clone_size: -
v_call: TRBV7-2
j_call: TRBJ2-1
d_call: -

cdr3_aa: CASAPEGLHSYEQYF
cdr3_nt: TGTGCCAGCGCACCGGAGGGGTTGCACTCCTACGAGCAGTACTTC
clone_size: many
v_call: TRBV6-1
j_call: TRBJ2-7
d_call: -

cdr3_aa: CASSQGGLSAQPQHF
cdr3_nt: TGTGCCAGCAGCCAAGGGGGGCTGTCGGCTCAGCCCCAGCATTTT
clone_size: many
v_call: TRBV4-2
j_call: TRBJ1-5
d_call: -

cdr3_aa: CSASQGIVYEQYF
cdr3_nt: TGCAGCGCATCACAGGGGATAGTGTACGAGCAGTACTTC
clone_size: -
v_call: TRBV29-1
j_call: TRBJ2-7
d_call: TRBD1

cdr3_aa: CATSDPTSGKTYNEQFF
cdr3_nt: TGTGCCACCAGTGATCCGACTAGCGGAAAAACCTACAATGAGCAGTTCTTC
clone_size: -
v_call: TRBV24-1
j_call: TRBJ2-1
d_call: TRBD2

cdr3_aa: CAWSAGIQETQYF
cdr3_nt: TGCGCCTGGTCGGCGGGAATCCAAGAGACCCAGTACTTC
clone_size: many
v_call: TRBV10-2
j_call: TRBJ2-5
d_call: -

cdr3_aa: CASSGGRGLSYEQYF
cdr3_nt: TGTGCCAGCAGTGGGGGTCGGGGGCTTTCCTACGAGCAGTACTTC
clone_size: many
v_call: TRBV2
j_call: TRBJ2-7
d_call: -

cdr3_aa: CVSSPDRRSIYEQYF
cdr3_nt: TGTGTCAGCAGTCCAGACAGGCGGTCGATCTACGAGCAGTACTTC
clone_size: -
v_call: TRBV28
j_call: TRBJ2-7
d_call: -

cdr3_aa: CSATARERGYEQYF
cdr3_nt: TGCAGTGCCACGGCGCGGGAGAGAGGCTACGAGCAGTACTTC
clone_size: -
v_call: TRBV20-1
j_call: TRBJ2-7
d_call: TRBD2

cdr3_aa: CASSLEGLAVNTGELFF
cdr3_nt: TGTGCCAGCAGTTTAGAGGGACTAGCGGTCAACACCGGGGAGCTGTTTTTT
clone_size: -
v_call: TRBV28
j_call: TRBJ2-2
d_call: TRBD2

cdr3_aa: CASSTERTSGNNEQFF
cdr3_nt: TGTGCCAGCAGCACCGAGAGGACTAGCGGAAACAATGAGCAGTTCTTC
clone_size: few
v_call: TRBV11-2
j_call: TRBJ2-1
d_call: TRBD2

cdr3_aa: CASSLQGHTILAKNIQYF
cdr3_nt: TGTGCCAGCAGTTTACAGGGGCACACAATTCTAGCCAAAAACATTCAGTACTTC
clone_size: many
v_call: TRBV28
j_call: TRBJ2-4
d_call: -

cdr3_aa: CASSRKYQDTQYF
cdr3_nt: TGCGCCAGCAGTAGGAAGTACCAGGATACGCAGTATTTT
clone_size: -
v_call: TRBV10-1
j_call: TRBJ2-3
d_call: -

cdr3_aa: CSVEGTKRVQETQYF
cdr3_nt: TGCAGCGTTGAAGGGACCAAGCGGGTACAAGAGACCCAGTACTTC
clone_size: many
v_call: TRBV29-1
j_call: TRBJ2-5
d_call: -

cdr3_aa: CRGGDRVRNTEAFF
cdr3_nt: TGCAGAGGGGGGGACAGGGTAAGGAACACTGAAGCTTTCTTT
clone_size: many
v_call: TRBV20-1
j_call: TRBJ1-1
d_call: TRBD1

cdr3_aa: CASSLASDEQFF
cdr3_nt: TGTGCCAGCAGCTTAGCTTCAGATGAGCAGTTCTTC
clone_size: -
v_call: TRBV7-2
j_call: TRBJ2-1
d_call: -

cdr3_aa: CASSLSGSRYEQYF
cdr3_nt: TGTGCCAGCAGTTTATCCGGGAGTAGGTACGAGCAGTACTTC
clone_size: many
v_call: TRBV12-3/TRBV12-4
j_call: TRBJ2-7
d_call: -

cdr3_aa: CASSQDYYGYTF
cdr3_nt: TGTGCCAGCAGCCAAGACTACTATGGCTACACCTTC
clone_size: many
v_call: TRBV2
j_call: TRBJ1-2
d_call: -

cdr3_aa: CASSSGTQRTNEKLFF
cdr3_nt: TGTGCCAGCAGCTCTGGGACCCAGAGAACTAATGAAAAACTGTTTTTT
clone_size: once
v_call: TRBV7-9
j_call: TRBJ1-4
d_call: -

cdr3_aa: CASSTGYGTEAFF
cdr3_nt: TGTGCCAGCAGCACTGGGTATGGCACTGAAGCTTTCTTT
clone_size: -
v_call: TRBV7-9
j_call: TRBJ1-1
d_call: -

cdr3_aa: CASSPLLQGSNQPQHF
cdr3_nt: TGTGCCAGCAGTCCCTTATTACAGGGGTCAAATCAGCCCCAGCATTTT
clone_size: many
v_call: TRBV28
j_call: TRBJ1-5
d_call: TRBD1

cdr3_aa: CASSPPGGASGNTIYF
cdr3_nt: TGTGCCAGCTCACCGCCGGGGGGGGCCTCTGGAAACACCATATATTTT
clone_size: -
v_call: TRBV18
j_call: TRBJ1-3
d_call: -

cdr3_aa: CASSTQLADYEQYF
cdr3_nt: TGTGCCAGCAGCACTCAACTAGCGGACTACGAGCAGTACTTC
clone_size: -
v_call: TRBV7-2
j_call: TRBJ2-7
d_call: TRBD2

cdr3_aa: CASSFGGTPYEQYF
cdr3_nt: TGTGCCAGCAGTTTTGGCGGTACACCGTACGAGCAGTACTTC
clone_size: few
v_call: TRBV27
j_call: TRBJ2-7
d_call: -

cdr3_aa: CASRTGTRPDEQFF
cdr3_nt: TGTGCCAGCAGGACCGGGACTAGACCAGATGAGCAGTTCTTC
clone_size: -
v_call: TRBV11-1
j_call: TRBJ2-1
d_call: TRBD2

cdr3_aa: CASTTGNAEAFF
cdr3_nt: TGTGCCAGCACGACAGGGAACGCTGAAGCTTTCTTT
clone_size: -
v_call: TRBV18
j_call: TRBJ1-1
d_call: TRBD1